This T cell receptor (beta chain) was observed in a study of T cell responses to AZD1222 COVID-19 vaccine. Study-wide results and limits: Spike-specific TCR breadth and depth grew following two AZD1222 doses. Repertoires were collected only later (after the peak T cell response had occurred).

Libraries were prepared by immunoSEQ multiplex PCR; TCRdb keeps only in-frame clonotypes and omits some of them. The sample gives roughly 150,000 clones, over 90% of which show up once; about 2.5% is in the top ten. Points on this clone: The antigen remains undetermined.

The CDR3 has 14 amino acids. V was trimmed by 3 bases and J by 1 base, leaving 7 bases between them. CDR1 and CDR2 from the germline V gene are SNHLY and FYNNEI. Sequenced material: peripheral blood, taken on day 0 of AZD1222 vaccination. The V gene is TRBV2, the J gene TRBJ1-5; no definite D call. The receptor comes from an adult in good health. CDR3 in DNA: TGTGCCAGCAGTGAGGTCGGGAGCAATCAGCCCCAGCATTTT. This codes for CASSEVGSNQPQHF.